This T cell receptor (beta chain) stems from a study of CD8 T cells in Susac syndrome. CD8+ and CD4+ blood T cells underwent TCR beta sequencing. The CD8+ and CD4+ T cells were negatively isolated, with the TEMRA cells enriched by FACS. With random hexamers, reverse transcription was performed on about 0.45 to 1 ug of RNA. It was immunoSEQ multiplex PCR that amplified TCR beta CDR3 across 54 Vbeta and 13 Jbeta. TCRdb fed the immunoSEQ multiplex PCR reads into MiXCR, producing one record per CDR3 protein. The sample has roughly 120,000 distinct CDR3 sequences; 93% are singletons. Study-wide results and caveats: Acknowledgment was made by the study that its TCR sequencing and HLA analysis involved a relatively small number of individuals.

This CDR3 is built from 19 residues. V was clipped by 0 bases and J by 1 base; unmatched bases: 12. Germline CDR1 LNHNV, CDR2 YYDKDF (reference sequence). With regard to this clonotype: Its antigen is unidentified.

The sequenced material came from CD8+ T cells from PBMCs. This clonotype originated in a human donor with multiple sclerosis. The chain joins TRBV15 to TRBJ2-3, with 8 positions matching TRBD1. The CDR3 DNA reads TGTGCCACCAGCAGAGATGGACTCGTGGACAGGGACGGCACAGATACGCAGTATTTT. Translated: CATSRDGLVDRDGTDTQYF.